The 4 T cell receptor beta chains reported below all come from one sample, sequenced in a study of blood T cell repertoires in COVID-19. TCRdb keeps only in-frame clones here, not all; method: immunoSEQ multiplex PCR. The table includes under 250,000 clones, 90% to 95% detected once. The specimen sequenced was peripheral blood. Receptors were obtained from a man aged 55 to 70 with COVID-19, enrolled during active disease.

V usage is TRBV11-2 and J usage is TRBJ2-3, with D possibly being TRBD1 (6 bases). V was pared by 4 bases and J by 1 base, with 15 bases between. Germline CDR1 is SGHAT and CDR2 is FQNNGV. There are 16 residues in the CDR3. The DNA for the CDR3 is TGTGCCAGCAGCTCAGGGGTTAGAGGCGGCACAGATACGCAGTATTTT. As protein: CASSSGVRGGTDTQYF.

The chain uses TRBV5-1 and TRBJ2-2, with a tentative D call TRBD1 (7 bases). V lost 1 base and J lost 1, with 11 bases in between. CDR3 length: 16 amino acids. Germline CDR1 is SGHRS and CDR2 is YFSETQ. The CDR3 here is CASSLRQGGNTGELFF. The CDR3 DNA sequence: TGCGCCAGCAGCTTGCGGCAGGGGGGGAACACCGGGGAGCTGTTTTTT.

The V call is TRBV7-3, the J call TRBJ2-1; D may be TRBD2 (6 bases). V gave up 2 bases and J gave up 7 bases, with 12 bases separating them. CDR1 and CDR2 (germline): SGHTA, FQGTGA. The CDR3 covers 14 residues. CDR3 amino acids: CASSLYGGGNEQFF. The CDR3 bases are TGTGCCAGCAGCTTATACGGAGGAGGGAATGAGCAGTTCTTC.

Here the CDR3 DNA reads TGTGCCAGCAGTTTATCGAATCCGGGACAGGGGCTCTATGGCTACACCTTC. Protein: CASSLSNPGQGLYGYTF. The chain links TRBV27 to TRBJ1-2; 10 nucleotides align to TRBD1. CDR3 length: 17 residues. Germline CDR1 MNHEY, CDR2 SMNVEV (reference sequence). V dropped 0 bases and J dropped 4; count of bases not matched to a gene: 8.